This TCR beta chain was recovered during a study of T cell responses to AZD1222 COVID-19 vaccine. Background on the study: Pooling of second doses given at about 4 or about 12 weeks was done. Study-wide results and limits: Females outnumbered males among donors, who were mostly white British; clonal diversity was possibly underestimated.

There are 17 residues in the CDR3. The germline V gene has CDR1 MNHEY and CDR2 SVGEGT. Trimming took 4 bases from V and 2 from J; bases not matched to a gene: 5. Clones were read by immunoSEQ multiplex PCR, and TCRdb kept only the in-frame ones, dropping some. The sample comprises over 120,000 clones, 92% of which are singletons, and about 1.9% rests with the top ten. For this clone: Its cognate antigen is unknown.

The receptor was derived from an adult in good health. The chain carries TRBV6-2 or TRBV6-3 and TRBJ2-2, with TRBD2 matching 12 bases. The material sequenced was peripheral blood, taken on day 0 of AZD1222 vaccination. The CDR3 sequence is CASSSPSGGANTGELFF. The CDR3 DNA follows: TGTGCCAGCAGTTCCCCTAGCGGGGGGGCCAACACCGGGGAGCTGTTTTTT.